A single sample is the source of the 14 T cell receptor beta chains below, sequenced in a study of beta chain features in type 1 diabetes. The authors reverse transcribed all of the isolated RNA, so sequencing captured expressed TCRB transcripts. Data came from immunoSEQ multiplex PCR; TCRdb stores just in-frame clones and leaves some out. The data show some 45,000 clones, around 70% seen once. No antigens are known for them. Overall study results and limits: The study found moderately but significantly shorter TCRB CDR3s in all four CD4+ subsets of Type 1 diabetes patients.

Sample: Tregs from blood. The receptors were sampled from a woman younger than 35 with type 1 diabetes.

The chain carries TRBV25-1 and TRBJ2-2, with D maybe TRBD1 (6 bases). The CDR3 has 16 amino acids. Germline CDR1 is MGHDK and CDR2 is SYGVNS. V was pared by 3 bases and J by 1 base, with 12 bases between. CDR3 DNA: TGTGCCAGCAGTGATGGCGGACAGCGGAACACCGGGGAGCTGTTTTTT. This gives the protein CASSDGGQRNTGELFF.

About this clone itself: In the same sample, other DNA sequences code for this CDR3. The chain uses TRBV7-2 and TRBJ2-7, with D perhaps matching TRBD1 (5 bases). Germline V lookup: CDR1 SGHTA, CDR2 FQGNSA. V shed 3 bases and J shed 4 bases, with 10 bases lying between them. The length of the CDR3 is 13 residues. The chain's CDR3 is CASSFDSPYEQYF. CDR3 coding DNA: TGTGCCAGCAGCTTCGACAGCCCTTACGAGCAGTACTTC.

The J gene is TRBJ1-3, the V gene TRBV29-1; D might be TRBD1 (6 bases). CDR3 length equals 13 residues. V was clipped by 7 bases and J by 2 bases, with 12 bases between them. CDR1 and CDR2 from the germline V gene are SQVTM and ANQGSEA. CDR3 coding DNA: TGCAGCGAAAAAACAGGGACTGGAAACACCATATATTTT. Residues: CSEKTGTGNTIYF.

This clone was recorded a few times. In DNA form, the CDR3 reads TGTGCCAGCAGCTCTCGGGGGGACAATGAGCAGTTCTTC. Translation: CASSSRGDNEQFF. The chain uses TRBV21-1 and TRBJ2-1; TRBD2 reflects the table's D call only, with no check against the DNA. TRBV21-1 is annotated as a pseudogene. The length of the CDR3 is 13 residues.

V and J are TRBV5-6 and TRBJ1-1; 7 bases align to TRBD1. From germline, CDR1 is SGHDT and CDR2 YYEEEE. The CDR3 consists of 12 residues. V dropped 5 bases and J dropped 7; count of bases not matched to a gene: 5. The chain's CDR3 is CASSQQGLEAFF. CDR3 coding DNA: TGTGCCAGCAGTCAACAGGGGCTTGAAGCTTTCTTT.

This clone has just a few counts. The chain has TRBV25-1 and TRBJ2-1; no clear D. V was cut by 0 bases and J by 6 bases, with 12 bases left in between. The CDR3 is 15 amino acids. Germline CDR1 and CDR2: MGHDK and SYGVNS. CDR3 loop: CASSEYMARGNEQFF. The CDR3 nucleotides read TGTGCCAGCAGTGAATATATGGCGCGCGGCAATGAGCAGTTCTTC.

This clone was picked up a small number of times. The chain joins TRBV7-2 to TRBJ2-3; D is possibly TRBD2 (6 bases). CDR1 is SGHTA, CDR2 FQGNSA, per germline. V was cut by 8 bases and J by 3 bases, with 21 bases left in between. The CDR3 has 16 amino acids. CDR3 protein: CASATQGAGGTDTQYF. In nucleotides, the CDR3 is TGTGCCAGCGCCACCCAGGGAGCCGGAGGGACAGATACGCAGTATTTT. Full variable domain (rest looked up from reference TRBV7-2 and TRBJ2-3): GAGVSQSPSNKVTEKGKDVELRCDPISGHTALYWYRQSLGQGLEFLIYFQGNSAPDKSGLPSDRFSAERTGGSVSTLTIQRTQQEDSAVYLCASATQGAGGTDTQYFGPGTRLTVL.

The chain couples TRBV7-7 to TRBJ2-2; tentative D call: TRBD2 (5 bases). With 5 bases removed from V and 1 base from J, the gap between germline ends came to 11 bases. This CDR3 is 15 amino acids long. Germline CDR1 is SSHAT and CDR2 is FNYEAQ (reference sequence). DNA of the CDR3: TGTGCCAGCAGCCGCCGGAGGTGGAACACCGGGGAGCTGTTTTTT. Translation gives CASSRRRWNTGELFF.

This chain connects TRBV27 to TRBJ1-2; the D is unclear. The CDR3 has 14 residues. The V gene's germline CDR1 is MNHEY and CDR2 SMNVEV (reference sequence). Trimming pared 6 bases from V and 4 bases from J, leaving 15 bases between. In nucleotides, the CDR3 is TGTGCCAGCAGACACCGCGGGGAAGGCTATGGCTACACCTTC. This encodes CASRHRGEGYGYTF.

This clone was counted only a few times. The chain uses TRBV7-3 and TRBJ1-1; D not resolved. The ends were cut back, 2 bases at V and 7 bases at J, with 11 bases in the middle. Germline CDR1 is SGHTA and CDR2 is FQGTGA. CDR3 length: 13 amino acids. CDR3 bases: TGTGCCAGCAGCTTAGGGGAGACGGGTGAAGCTTTCTTT. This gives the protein CASSLGETGEAFF.

The CDR3 loop reads CASSYWGAYEQYF. The CDR3 DNA follows: TGTGCCAGCAGTTACTGGGGAGCCTACGAGCAGTACTTC. The chain has TRBV6-5 and TRBJ2-7; D possibly corresponds to TRBD2 (5 bases). The CDR3 contains 13 residues. V was trimmed by 1 base and J by 2 bases, leaving 6 bases between them. Germline CDR1 reads MNHEY; CDR2 reads SVGAGI.

CDR3 coding DNA: TGTGCCAGCAGGGGAACAGGGAACACTGAAGCTTTCTTT. As protein: CASRGTGNTEAFF. The rearrangement joins TRBV2 to TRBJ1-1; D might be TRBD1 (5 bases). CDR1 and CDR2 from the germline V gene are SNHLY and FYNNEI. CDR3 length: 13 amino acids. The V and J ends lost 6 bases and 1 base respectively, with 9 bases between them. Variable domain in full (rest from reference TRBV2 and TRBJ1-1): EPEVTQTPSHQVTQMGQEVILRCVPISNHLYFYWYRQILGQKVEFLVSFYNNEISEKSEIFDDQFSVERPDGSNFTLKIRSTKLEDSAMYFCASRGTGNTEAFFGQGTRLTVV.

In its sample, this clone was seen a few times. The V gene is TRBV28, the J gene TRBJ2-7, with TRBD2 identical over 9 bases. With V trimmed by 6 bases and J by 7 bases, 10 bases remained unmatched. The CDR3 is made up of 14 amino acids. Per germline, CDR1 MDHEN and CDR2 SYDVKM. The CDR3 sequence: CASRSSSGNGEQYF. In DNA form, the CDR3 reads TGTGCCAGCAGGTCTTCTAGCGGGAATGGGGAGCAGTACTTC.

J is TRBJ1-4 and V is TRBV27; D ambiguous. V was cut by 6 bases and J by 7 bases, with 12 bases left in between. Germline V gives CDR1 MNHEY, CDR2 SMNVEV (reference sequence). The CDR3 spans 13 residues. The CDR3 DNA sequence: TGTGCCAGCAGCTCGTGGGGAGGTGAAAAACTGTTTTTT. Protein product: CASSSWGGEKLFF.